One and the same sample provided the 21 T cell receptor beta chains below, sequenced in a study of T cell responses to AZD1222 COVID-19 vaccine. Profiled with immunoSEQ multiplex PCR; TCRdb holds only in-frame clones, not every one. Seen here are about 120,000 clones, about 85% observed once, and the top ten hold 2.4%. Sequencing used peripheral blood, obtained on day 0 of AZD1222 vaccination. All receptors derive from an adult in good health.

The rearrangement joins TRBV7-2 to TRBJ2-3; D is possibly TRBD2 (6 bases). Trimming shortened V by 5 bases and J by 4 bases, and 19 bases separated the two germline ends. The germline V gene has CDR1 SGHTA and CDR2 FQGNSA. The CDR3 extends over 16 amino acids. CDR3 sequence (DNA): TGTGCCAGCAGCCTACCCGGGGGAGTAGGGGCAGATACGCAGTATTTT. It translates to CASSLPGGVGADTQYF.

The rearrangement links TRBV10-3 to TRBJ1-1; possible D gene TRBD1, 5 bases. V was trimmed by 4 bases and J by 0 bases, leaving 12 bases between them. CDR3 size: 15 residues. Germline CDR1 ENHRY, CDR2 SYGVKD. The CDR3 DNA sequence: TGTGCCATCAGTGCGGGGCCTCCGATGAACACTGAAGCTTTCTTT. The encoded protein is CAISAGPPMNTEAFF.

This chain uses TRBV5-4 with TRBJ2-3; D remains ambiguous. The V end lost 3 bases, the J end lost 2 bases, and 13 bases lay between the germline ends. The CDR3 runs 15 residues. The germline CDR1 and CDR2 sequences are SGHNT and YYREEE (reference sequence). The CDR3 region has the DNA TGTGCCAGCAGCTCCCGTTTAACCGCCACAGATACGCAGTATTTT. Amino acid sequence: CASSSRLTATDTQYF.

This clone was observed a handful of times. The chain is built from TRBV5-1 and TRBJ2-7; 9 bases map to TRBD2. The CDR3 is made up of 15 amino acids. V was clipped by 1 base and J by 4 bases; unmatched bases: 6. In germline, CDR1 is SGHRS, CDR2 YFSETQ. The CDR3 loop is CASSLSSGSLYEQYF. The CDR3 region has the DNA TGCGCCAGCAGCTTGAGTAGCGGGAGCTTGTACGAGCAGTACTTC. Supplemented by reference TRBV5-1 and TRBJ2-7, the full variable domain reads KAGVTQTPRYLIKTRGQQVTLSCSPISGHRSVSWYQQTPGQGLQFLFEYFSETQRNKGNFPGRFSGRQFSNSRSEMNVSTLELGDSALYLCASSLSSGSLYEQYFGPGTRLTVT.

As DNA, the CDR3 is TGTGCCACCAGTGACCCCGGACCGAATCAGCCCCAGCATTTT. This translates into CATSDPGPNQPQHF. The chain uses TRBV24-1 and TRBJ1-5, with unresolved D. CDR3 length equals 14 residues. Trimming cost V 4 bases and J 4 bases, with 10 bases left between them. Germline loops: CDR1 KGHDR, CDR2 SFDVKD.

This chain uses TRBV19 with TRBJ1-1, with 8 bases aligning to TRBD1. Per the germline V gene, CDR1 is LNHDA and CDR2 is SQIVND (reference sequence). V trimming: 10 bases; J trimming: 8 bases; junction bases outside the gene matches: 15. This CDR3 is 14 amino acids long. The CDR3 nucleotides are TGTGCCACTTCGCCACGACAGGGGCCCACCGAAGCTTTCTTT. It codes for CATSPRQGPTEAFF.

The chain is built from TRBV14 and TRBJ1-5; no reliable D call. The CDR3 is 13 amino acids. The germline gives CDR1 SGHDN, CDR2 FVKESK. The V and J ends lost 0 bases and 4 bases respectively, with 4 bases between them. CDR3 sequence: CASSQERNQPQHF. The CDR3 DNA is TGTGCCAGCAGCCAAGAACGAAATCAGCCCCAGCATTTT.

V is TRBV28 and J is TRBJ1-4; D remains unclear. V lost 6 bases and J lost 8, with 10 bases in between. From germline, CDR1 is MDHEN and CDR2 SYDVKM. The CDR3 extends over 12 amino acids. The CDR3, as DNA: TGTGCCAGCAGCCCCGAGCCGGAAAAACTGTTTTTT. The encoded protein is CASSPEPEKLFF.

This chain joins TRBV7-8 and TRBJ2-1; 9 nucleotides line up with TRBD2. Trimming removed 0 bases from V and 5 bases from J; junction bases left unmatched: 5. Germline values: CDR1 SGHVS, CDR2 FQNEAQ. The CDR3 has 16 residues. This CDR3 is CASSLAAGGGHNEQFF. CDR3 DNA: TGTGCCAGCAGCTTAGCCGCGGGAGGGGGCCACAATGAGCAGTTCTTC.

The genes are TRBV6-1 and TRBJ2-7; D ambiguous. V lost 4 bases and J 2 bases, leaving 18 bases between the germline ends. The CDR3 loop spans 16 amino acids. Germline CDR1 reads MNHNS; CDR2 reads SASEGT. The CDR3 DNA reads TGTGCCAGCAGTGTAATGTGGGCAGTAGGCGCCTACGAGCAGTACTTC. Amino acid sequence: CASSVMWAVGAYEQYF.

The CDR3 DNA reads TGTGCCAGCAGCTTCGGTGACAGGCCGCAAGAGACCCAGTACTTC. Protein sequence: CASSFGDRPQETQYF. The chain uses TRBV11-2 and TRBJ2-5, with a tentative D call TRBD1 (6 bases). Trimming pared 3 bases from V and 2 bases from J, leaving 13 bases between. Germline CDR1 and CDR2: SGHAT and FQNNGV. CDR3 length: 15 amino acids.

The V gene is TRBV9, the J gene TRBJ1-2; 7 bases map to TRBD1. J lost 6 bases, V lost 4 bases, and 30 bases had no gene match. The length of the CDR3 is 21 residues. The germline gives CDR1 SGDLS, CDR2 YYNGEE. CDR3 sequence reads: CASSPRRGMLTGPRDSHGYTF. The DNA for the CDR3 is TGTGCCAGCAGCCCCCGCAGGGGGATGCTGACAGGCCCGAGGGATTCGCATGGCTACACCTTC.

This chain connects TRBV7-3 to TRBJ2-2; D possibly matches TRBD1 or TRBD2 (5 bases each). This CDR3 spans 17 amino acids. Germline V gene data show CDR1 as SGHTA and CDR2 as FQGTGA. Between the trimmed V and J ends, which lost 5 bases and 2 bases, there was a span of 18 bases. The CDR3 nucleotides read TGTGCCAGCAGCGTACAGGTCGAGGGCCCTAACACCGGGGAGCTGTTTTTT. Protein sequence: CASSVQVEGPNTGELFF.

The table lists this clone with a count of one. Within the sample, other DNA sequences also encode this same CDR3. V and J are TRBV19 and TRBJ2-7; TRBD1 matches at 10 bases. The germline V gene has CDR1 LNHDA and CDR2 SQIVND (reference sequence). V dropped 1 base and J dropped 2; count of bases not matched to a gene: 2. CDR3 length: 15 amino acids. Here the CDR3 reads CASSIGGTGAYEQYF. The CDR3 DNA follows: TGTGCCAGTAGTATAGGTGGGACAGGGGCCTACGAGCAGTACTTC.

This rearrangement joins TRBV5-1 to TRBJ2-7; 10 nucleotides match TRBD2. The CDR3 is 14 amino acids. Germline loops: CDR1 SGHRS, CDR2 YFSETQ. V shed 7 bases, J shed 3 bases, and the junction held 7 bases outside the gene matches. CDR3 amino acids: CASRGTSDHYEQYF. As DNA, the CDR3 is TGCGCCAGCCGCGGGACTAGCGACCACTACGAGCAGTACTTC.

The chain links TRBV5-1 to TRBJ2-7; a possible D gene is TRBD2 (5 bases). Germline CDR1 is SGHRS and CDR2 is YFSETQ. The CDR3 is made up of 15 amino acids. The germline V and J ends were trimmed by 0 bases and 0 bases, with 10 bases remaining between them. CDR3 in DNA: TGCGCCAGCAGCTTGGGAGGCGGGTCCTCCTACGAGCAGTACTTC. Protein sequence: CASSLGGGSSYEQYF.

The J gene is TRBJ1-1, the V gene TRBV2; 12 bases agree with TRBD1. CDR3 length: 17 amino acids. V shed 5 bases, J shed 1 base, and the junction held 8 bases outside the gene matches. Germline CDR1 SNHLY, CDR2 FYNNEI. The CDR3 region is CASSLGTGGGSNTEAFF. The CDR3 nucleotides are TGTGCCAGCAGTTTAGGGACAGGGGGCGGCTCGAACACTGAAGCTTTCTTT. Drawing the rest from reference TRBV2 and TRBJ1-1, the complete variable domain is EPEVTQTPSHQVTQMGQEVILRCVPISNHLYFYWYRQILGQKVEFLVSFYNNEISEKSEIFDDQFSVERPDGSNFTLKIRSTKLEDSAMYFCASSLGTGGGSNTEAFFGQGTRLTVV.

In its sample, this clone was seen once. CDR3 loop: CASSNTGGLEQFF. The CDR3 DNA sequence: TGTGCCAGCAGCAATACAGGGGGCCTTGAGCAGTTCTTC. The chain couples TRBV12-3 or TRBV12-4 to TRBJ2-1; 9 nucleotides line up with TRBD1. The CDR3 spans 13 residues. The V gene end was trimmed by 6 bases and the J gene end by 9 bases; junction bases not matched to a gene: 6.

V is TRBV3-1 (or the pseudogene TRBV3-2) and J is TRBJ1-5; D not certain. V dropped 0 bases and J dropped 7 bases, with 13 bases sitting between them. In germline, CDR1 is LGHDT, CDR2 YNNKEL (reference sequence). The length of the CDR3 is 15 residues. The CDR3 protein is CASSQDRAGAQPQHF. Written as DNA, the CDR3 is TGTGCCAGCAGCCAAGATAGGGCGGGAGCCCAGCCCCAGCATTTT.

The chain recombines TRBV10-3 with TRBJ2-3, with D possibly TRBD1 on 6 matching bases. Germline V gene data show CDR1 as ENHRY and CDR2 as SYGVKD. V was clipped by 6 bases and J by 0 bases, with 13 bases between them. The CDR3 extends over 15 amino acids. The CDR3 DNA is TGTGCCATCAGGGCACAGGGTCCTAGCACAGATACGCAGTATTTT. It yields the protein CAIRAQGPSTDTQYF.

This clone was observed a single time. The V gene is TRBV10-2, the J gene TRBJ2-2; 8 bases match TRBD1. CDR3 size: 14 residues. Per the germline V gene, CDR1 is WSHSY and CDR2 is SAAADI. The J segment lost 5 bases and the V segment lost 10 bases, leaving 9 bases of the junction unmatched. This chain's CDR3 is CATQTGVLTGELFF. CDR3 coding DNA: TGCGCCACCCAGACAGGGGTTTTAACCGGGGAGCTGTTTTTT.